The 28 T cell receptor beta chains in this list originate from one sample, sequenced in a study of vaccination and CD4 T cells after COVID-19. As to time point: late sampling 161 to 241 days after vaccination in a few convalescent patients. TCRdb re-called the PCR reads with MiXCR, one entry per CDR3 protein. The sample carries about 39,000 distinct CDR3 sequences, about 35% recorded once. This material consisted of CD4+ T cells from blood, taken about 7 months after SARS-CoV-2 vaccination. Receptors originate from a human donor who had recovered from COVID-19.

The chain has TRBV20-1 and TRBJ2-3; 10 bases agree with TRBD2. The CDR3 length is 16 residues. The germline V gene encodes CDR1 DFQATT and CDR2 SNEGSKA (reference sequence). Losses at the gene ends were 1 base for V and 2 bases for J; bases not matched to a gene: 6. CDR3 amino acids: CSARGAAGGPTDTQYF. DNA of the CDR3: TGCAGTGCTAGAGGTGCAGCGGGAGGGCCCACAGATACGCAGTATTTT.

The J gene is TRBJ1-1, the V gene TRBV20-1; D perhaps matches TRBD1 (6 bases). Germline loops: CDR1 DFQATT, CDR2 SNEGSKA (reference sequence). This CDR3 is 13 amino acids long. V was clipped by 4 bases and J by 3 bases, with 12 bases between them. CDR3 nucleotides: TGCAGTGCTAAAGATGGACAGCACACTGAAGCTTTCTTT. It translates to CSAKDGQHTEAFF.

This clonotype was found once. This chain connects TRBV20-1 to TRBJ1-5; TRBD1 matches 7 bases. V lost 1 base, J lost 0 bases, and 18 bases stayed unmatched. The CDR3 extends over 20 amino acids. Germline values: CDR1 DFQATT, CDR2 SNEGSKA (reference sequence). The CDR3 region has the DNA TGCAGTGCTAGAGGACCGGGACAGCCAAATGGGGTATATAGCAATCAGCCCCAGCATTTT. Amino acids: CSARGPGQPNGVYSNQPQHF.

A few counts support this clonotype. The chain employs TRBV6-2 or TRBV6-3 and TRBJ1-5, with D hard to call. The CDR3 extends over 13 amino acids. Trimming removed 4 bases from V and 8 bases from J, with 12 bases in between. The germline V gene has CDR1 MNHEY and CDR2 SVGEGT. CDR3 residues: CASSFQDGEPQHF. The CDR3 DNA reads TGTGCCAGCAGTTTTCAGGACGGGGAGCCCCAGCATTTT.

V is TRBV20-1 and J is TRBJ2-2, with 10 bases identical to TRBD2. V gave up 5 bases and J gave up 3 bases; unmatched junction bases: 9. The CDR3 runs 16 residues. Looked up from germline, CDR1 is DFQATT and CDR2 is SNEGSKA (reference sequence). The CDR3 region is CSAVRRAGGYTGELFF. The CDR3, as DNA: TGCAGTGCTGTACGTCGAGCGGGAGGGTACACCGGGGAGCTGTTTTTT.

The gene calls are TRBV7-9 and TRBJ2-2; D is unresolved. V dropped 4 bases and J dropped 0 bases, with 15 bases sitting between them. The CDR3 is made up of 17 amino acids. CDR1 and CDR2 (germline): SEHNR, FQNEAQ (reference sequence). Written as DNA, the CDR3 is TGTGCCAGCAGCTCCAAACTTCTTGGAACGAACACCGGGGAGCTGTTTTTT. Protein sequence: CASSSKLLGTNTGELFF.

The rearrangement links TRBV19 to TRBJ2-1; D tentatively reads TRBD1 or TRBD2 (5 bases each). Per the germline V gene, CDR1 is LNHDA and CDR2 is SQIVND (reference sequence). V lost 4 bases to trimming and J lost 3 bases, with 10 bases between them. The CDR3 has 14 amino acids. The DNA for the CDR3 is TGTGCCAGTAGTACGGGGACGGACTACAATGAGCAGTTCTTC. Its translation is CASSTGTDYNEQFF.

This CDR3 is CASSYVANGRYEQYF. The CDR3 nucleotides read TGTGCCAGCAGTTACGTCGCTAACGGGCGCTACGAGCAGTACTTC. V is TRBV6-2 or TRBV6-3 and J is TRBJ2-7; no reliable D call. The CDR3 loop spans 15 amino acids. V lost 2 bases and J 3 bases, leaving 14 bases between the germline ends. CDR1 is MNHEY, CDR2 SVGEGT, per germline.

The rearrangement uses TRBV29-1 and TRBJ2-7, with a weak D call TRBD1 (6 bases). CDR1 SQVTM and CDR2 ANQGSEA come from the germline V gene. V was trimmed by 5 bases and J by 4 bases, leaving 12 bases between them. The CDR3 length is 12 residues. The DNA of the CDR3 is TGCAGCGTTACTAGGGACAAGTACGAGCAGTACTTC. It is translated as CSVTRDKYEQYF.

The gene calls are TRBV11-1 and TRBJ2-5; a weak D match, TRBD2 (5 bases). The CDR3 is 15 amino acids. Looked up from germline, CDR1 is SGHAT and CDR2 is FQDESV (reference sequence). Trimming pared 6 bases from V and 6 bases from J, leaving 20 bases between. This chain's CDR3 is CASSQTTPNWKTQYF. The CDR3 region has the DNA TGTGCCAGCAGTCAGACTACGCCGAATTGGAAGACCCAGTACTTC.

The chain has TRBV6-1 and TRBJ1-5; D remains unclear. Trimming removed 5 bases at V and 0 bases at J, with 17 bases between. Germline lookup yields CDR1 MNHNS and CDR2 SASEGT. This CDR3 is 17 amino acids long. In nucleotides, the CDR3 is TGTGCCAGCAGTCCCACGCGGAACAGTTATAGCAATCAGCCCCAGCATTTT. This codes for CASSPTRNSYSNQPQHF.

This CDR3 reads CSARSTLTYEQYF. In DNA form, the CDR3 reads TGCAGTGCTAGAAGCACTTTAACCTACGAGCAGTACTTC. This chain uses TRBV20-1 with TRBJ2-7; D is undetermined. The CDR3 is 13 residues long. Germline lookup yields CDR1 DFQATT and CDR2 SNEGSKA (reference sequence). V was pared by 2 bases and J by 2 bases, with 10 bases between.

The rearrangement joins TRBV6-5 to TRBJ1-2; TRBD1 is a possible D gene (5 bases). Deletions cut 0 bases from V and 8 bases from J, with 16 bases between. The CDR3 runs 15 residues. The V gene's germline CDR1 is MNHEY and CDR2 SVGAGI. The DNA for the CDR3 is TGTGCCAGCAGTTACTCTGGGTCAGGGCTATACGGCTACACCTTC. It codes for CASSYSGSGLYGYTF.

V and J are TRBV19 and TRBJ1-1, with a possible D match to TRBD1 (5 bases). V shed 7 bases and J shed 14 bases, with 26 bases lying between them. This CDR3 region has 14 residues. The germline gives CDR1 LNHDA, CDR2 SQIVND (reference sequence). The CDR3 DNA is TGTGCCAGTATGTCCCGGGGGAGCGGGGCCAGGGTCTTCTTT. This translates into CASMSRGSGARVFF.

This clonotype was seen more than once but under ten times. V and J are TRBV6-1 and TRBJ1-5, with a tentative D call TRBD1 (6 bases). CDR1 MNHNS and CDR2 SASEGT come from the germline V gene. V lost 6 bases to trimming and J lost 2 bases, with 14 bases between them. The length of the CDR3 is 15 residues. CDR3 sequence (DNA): TGTGCCAGCAGCCCGGGGGCGTTCGGCAATCAGCCCCAGCATTTT. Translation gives CASSPGAFGNQPQHF.

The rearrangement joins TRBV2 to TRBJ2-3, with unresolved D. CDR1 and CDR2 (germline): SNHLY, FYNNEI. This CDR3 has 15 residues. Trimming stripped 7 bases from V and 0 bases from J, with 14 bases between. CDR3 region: CASKGPTSSTDTQYF. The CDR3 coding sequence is TGTGCCAGCAAAGGGCCAACATCTAGCACAGATACGCAGTATTTT.

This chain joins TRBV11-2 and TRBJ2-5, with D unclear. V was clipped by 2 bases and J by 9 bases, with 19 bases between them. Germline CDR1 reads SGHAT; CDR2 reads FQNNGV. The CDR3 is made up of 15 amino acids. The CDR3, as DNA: TGTGCCAGCAGCTTACAGACGGACGGTAATATGGCCCAGTACTTC. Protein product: CASSLQTDGNMAQYF.

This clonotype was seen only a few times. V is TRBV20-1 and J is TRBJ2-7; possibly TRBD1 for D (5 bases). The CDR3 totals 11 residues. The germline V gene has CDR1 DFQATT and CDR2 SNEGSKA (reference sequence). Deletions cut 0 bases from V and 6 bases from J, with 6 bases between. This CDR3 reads CSARDRGEQYF. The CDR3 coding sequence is TGCAGTGCTAGAGATAGGGGCGAGCAGTACTTC.

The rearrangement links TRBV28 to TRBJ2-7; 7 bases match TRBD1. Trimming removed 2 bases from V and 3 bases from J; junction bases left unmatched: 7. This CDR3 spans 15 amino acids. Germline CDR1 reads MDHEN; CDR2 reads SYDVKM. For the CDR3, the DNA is TGTGCCAGCAGTTTAGTCCCGGGACAGTTCTACGAGCAGTACTTC. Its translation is CASSLVPGQFYEQYF.

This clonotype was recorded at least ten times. The CDR3 nucleotides are TGTGCCAGCAGCTTAAGGTTCGGGGACTCGACCGGGGAGCTGTTTTTT. It specifies CASSLRFGDSTGELFF. The V gene is TRBV7-2, the J gene TRBJ2-2; perhaps TRBD2 as D (6 bases). This CDR3 has 16 amino acids. Germline loops: CDR1 SGHTA, CDR2 FQGNSA. Trimming cost V 2 bases and J 5 bases, with 15 bases left between them.

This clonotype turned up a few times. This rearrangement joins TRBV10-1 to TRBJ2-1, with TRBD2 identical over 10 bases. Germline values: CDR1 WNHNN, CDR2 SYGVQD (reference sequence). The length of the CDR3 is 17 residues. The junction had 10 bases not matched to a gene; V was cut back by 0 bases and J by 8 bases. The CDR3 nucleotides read TGCGCCAGCAGTGAGTCCGGAAGCGGGAGGGCCGACGATGAGCAGTTCTTC. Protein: CASSESGSGRADDEQFF.

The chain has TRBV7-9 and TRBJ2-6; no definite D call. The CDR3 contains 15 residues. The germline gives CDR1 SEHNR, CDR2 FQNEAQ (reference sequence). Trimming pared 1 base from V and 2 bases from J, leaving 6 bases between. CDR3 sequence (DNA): TGTGCCAGCAGCTTAGAGGCAACTGGGGCCAACGTCCTGACTTTC. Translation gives CASSLEATGANVLTF.

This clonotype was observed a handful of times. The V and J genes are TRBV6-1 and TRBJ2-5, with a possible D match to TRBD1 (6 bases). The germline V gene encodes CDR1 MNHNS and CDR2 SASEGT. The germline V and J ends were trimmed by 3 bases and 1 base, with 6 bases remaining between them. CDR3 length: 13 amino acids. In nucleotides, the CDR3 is TGTGCCAGCAGTGACAGGGGCCAAGAGACCCAGTACTTC. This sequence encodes CASSDRGQETQYF.

CDR3 nucleotide sequence: TGTGCCAGCAGTTACAGGGATTTAGGAGAGACCCAGTACTTC. It codes for CASSYRDLGETQYF. The chain links TRBV6-5 to TRBJ2-5; D gene uncertain. The CDR3 is 14 residues long. Germline V CDR1 and CDR2: MNHEY, SVGAGI. V lost 2 bases and J lost 4, with 11 bases in between.

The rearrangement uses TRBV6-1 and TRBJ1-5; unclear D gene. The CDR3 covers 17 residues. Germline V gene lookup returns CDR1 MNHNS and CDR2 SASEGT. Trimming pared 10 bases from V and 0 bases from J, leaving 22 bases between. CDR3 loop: CATTRRPPTDSNQPQHF. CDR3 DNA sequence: TGTGCCACCACACGGCGGCCCCCAACCGATAGCAATCAGCCCCAGCATTTT.

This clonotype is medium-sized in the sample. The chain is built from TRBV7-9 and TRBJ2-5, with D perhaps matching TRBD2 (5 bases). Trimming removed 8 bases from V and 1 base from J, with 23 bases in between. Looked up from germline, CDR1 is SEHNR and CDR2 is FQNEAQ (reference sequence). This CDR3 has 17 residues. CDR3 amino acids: CASLPGLGFGLQETQYF. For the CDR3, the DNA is TGTGCCAGCCTTCCCGGTTTAGGCTTCGGACTCCAAGAGACCCAGTACTTC.

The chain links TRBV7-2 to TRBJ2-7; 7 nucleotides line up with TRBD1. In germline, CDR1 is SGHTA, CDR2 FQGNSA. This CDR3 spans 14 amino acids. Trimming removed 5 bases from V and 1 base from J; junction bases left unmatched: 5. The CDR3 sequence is CASSNRDRSYEQYF. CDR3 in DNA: TGTGCCAGCAGCAACCGGGACAGATCCTACGAGCAGTACTTC.

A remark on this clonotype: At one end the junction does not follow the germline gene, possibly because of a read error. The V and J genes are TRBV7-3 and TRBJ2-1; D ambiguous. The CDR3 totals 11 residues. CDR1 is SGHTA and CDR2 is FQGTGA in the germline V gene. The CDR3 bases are TGTGCCAGCAGCTCCGACAATGAGCAGTTCTTC. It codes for CASSSDNEQFF.